A selection of T cell receptor beta chains follows, all from one sample in a study of blood T cell repertoires in COVID-19. TCRdb keeps only in-frame clones here, not all; method: immunoSEQ multiplex PCR. There are roughly 64,000 clones in the sample; roughly 80% occur only once, and 11% to 15% lies in the top ten. The sample was peripheral blood. These receptors all stem from a man aged 60-69 years with COVID-19, enrolled during active disease. Both conserved end residues are part of each CDR3. Fields, in order: J gene, D gene, clone size, V gene, CDR3 protein, CDR3 DNA. D genes are given only for firm matches. Where a row states a size, it is once, few, many or the class of an expanded clone; other rows omit it.

J: TRBJ2-2
D: -
size: few
V: TRBV11-3
CDR3: CASSLQGYTGELFF
DNA: TGTGCCAGCAGCTTACAGGGGTACACCGGGGAGCTGTTTTTT

J: TRBJ1-6
D: TRBD1
size: -
V: TRBV11-2
CDR3: CASSQWGTANSPLHF
DNA: TGTGCCAGCAGCCAGTGGGGGACAGCCAATTCACCCCTCCACTTT

J: TRBJ2-3
D: TRBD2
size: -
V: TRBV11-2
CDR3: CASSLDGGGRADTQYF
DNA: TGTGCCAGCAGCTTAGACGGGGGCGGGAGGGCAGATACGCAGTATTTT

J: TRBJ1-1
D: -
size: -
V: TRBV14
CDR3: CASSGLLNTEAFF
DNA: TGTGCCAGCAGCGGACTACTGAACACTGAAGCTTTCTTT

J: TRBJ2-5
D: -
size: -
V: TRBV7-9
CDR3: CASSFQGGETQYF
DNA: TGTGCCAGCAGCTTTCAGGGGGGAGAGACCCAGTACTTC

J: TRBJ2-6
D: TRBD2
size: -
V: TRBV7-9
CDR3: CASSPLAATAVLTF
DNA: TGTGCCAGCAGTCCGCTAGCGGCTACGGCCGTCCTGACTTTC

J: TRBJ2-5
D: TRBD2
size: -
V: TRBV11-2
CDR3: CASSPAGGHQETQYF
DNA: TGTGCCAGCAGCCCAGCGGGGGGGCATCAAGAGACCCAGTACTTC

J: TRBJ2-3
D: TRBD2
size: -
V: TRBV4-1
CDR3: CASSPRLSGSEDTQYF
DNA: TGCGCCAGCAGCCCCCGCCTTAGCGGGAGTGAAGATACGCAGTATTTT

J: TRBJ1-1
D: TRBD1
size: once
V: TRBV15
CDR3: CATSRGDRAQGSTEAFF
DNA: TGTGCCACCAGCAGAGGGGACAGGGCTCAGGGAAGCACTGAAGCTTTCTTT

J: TRBJ2-7
D: -
size: -
V: TRBV6-5
CDR3: CASRLDSSREQYF
DNA: TGTGCCAGCAGGTTGGACAGTTCTCGGGAGCAGTACTTC

J: TRBJ2-5
D: TRBD1
size: once
V: TRBV3-1/TRBV3-2
CDR3: CASSLAEGAWGETQYF
DNA: TGTGCCAGCAGCCTCGCAGAGGGGGCCTGGGGAGAGACCCAGTACTTC

J: TRBJ2-7
D: TRBD2
size: -
V: TRBV11-1
CDR3: CASSFALAASYEQYF
DNA: TGTGCCAGCAGCTTTGCACTAGCGGCCTCCTACGAGCAGTACTTC

J: TRBJ2-3
D: -
size: -
V: TRBV11-2
CDR3: CASSFQRGGLDTQYF
DNA: TGTGCCAGCAGCTTTCAGAGGGGGGGACTGGATACGCAGTATTTT

J: TRBJ2-1
D: -
size: -
V: TRBV29-1
CDR3: CSVVSPLREQFF
DNA: TGCAGCGTTGTGTCCCCCTTGCGGGAACAGTTCTTC

J: TRBJ1-1
D: TRBD1
size: -
V: TRBV9
CDR3: CASSQETGGEAFF
DNA: TGTGCCAGCAGCCAAGAGACAGGGGGCGAAGCTTTCTTT

J: TRBJ1-1
D: -
size: -
V: TRBV5-1
CDR3: CASSSNRVYTEAFF
DNA: TGCGCCAGCAGCTCAAACAGGGTATACACTGAAGCTTTCTTT

J: TRBJ2-3
D: TRBD1
size: -
V: TRBV24-1
CDR3: CATSDPPGTAGDTQYF
DNA: TGTGCCACCAGTGATCCCCCCGGGACAGCTGGGGATACGCAGTATTTT

J: TRBJ1-2
D: -
size: -
V: TRBV6-5
CDR3: CASSYTQGDYGYTF
DNA: TGTGCCAGCAGTTACACGCAGGGTGACTATGGCTACACCTTC

J: TRBJ2-7
D: -
size: -
V: TRBV7-3
CDR3: CASSSGTHHYDEQYF
DNA: TGTGCCAGCAGCTCCGGGACACACCATTATGACGAGCAGTACTTC

J: TRBJ2-1
D: -
size: -
V: TRBV19
CDR3: CASSFSTLDISQFF
DNA: TGTGCCAGTAGTTTCTCGACTCTTGATATTTCGCAGTTCTTC

J: TRBJ2-7
D: TRBD2
size: medium-sized
V: TRBV6-1
CDR3: CASSELHLAGEQYF
DNA: TGTGCCAGCAGTGAATTGCATTTAGCGGGTGAGCAGTACTTC

J: TRBJ1-1
D: -
size: -
V: TRBV6-5
CDR3: CASSYPDRKNTEAFF
DNA: TGTGCCAGCAGTTACCCGGACAGAAAGAACACTGAAGCTTTCTTT

J: TRBJ2-2
D: TRBD1
size: -
V: TRBV10-2
CDR3: CASKDTGGTGELFF
DNA: TGCGCCAGTAAAGATACAGGGGGAACCGGGGAGCTGTTTTTT

J: TRBJ2-1
D: -
size: -
V: TRBV20-1
CDR3: CSASPRLVEYYEQFF
DNA: TGCAGTGCTAGTCCGAGACTAGTCGAATACTATGAGCAGTTCTTC

J: TRBJ2-2
D: -
size: once
V: TRBV5-1
CDR3: CASSLEQGELFF
DNA: TGCGCCAGCAGCTTGGAACAGGGGGAGCTGTTTTTT

J: TRBJ1-2
D: -
size: -
V: TRBV6-6
CDR3: CASSNRGQYNYGYTF
DNA: TGTGCCAGCAGCAATAGAGGACAGTATAACTATGGCTACACCTTC

J: TRBJ2-1
D: TRBD2
size: -
V: TRBV7-9
CDR3: CASSLPSGRNNEQFF
DNA: TGTGCCAGCAGCTTACCTAGCGGGAGAAACAATGAGCAGTTCTTC

J: TRBJ1-4
D: TRBD1
size: -
V: TRBV19
CDR3: CASSATGGIEKLFF
DNA: TGTGCCAGTAGTGCGACAGGGGGTATCGAAAAACTGTTTTTT

J: TRBJ2-5
D: -
size: -
V: TRBV11-1
CDR3: CASSFPLQRETQYF
DNA: TGTGCCAGCAGCTTTCCACTCCAGAGGGAGACCCAGTACTTC

J: TRBJ2-1
D: -
size: -
V: TRBV28
CDR3: CASSSHGRPYNEQFF
DNA: TGTGCCAGCAGTTCCCATGGCCGTCCCTACAATGAGCAGTTCTTC

J: TRBJ1-6
D: -
size: once
V: TRBV30
CDR3: CAWSVFVSPLHF
DNA: TGTGCCTGGAGTGTCTTTGTTTCACCCCTCCACTTT

J: TRBJ2-6
D: TRBD1
size: -
V: TRBV5-1
CDR3: CASSPGTGLSGANVLTF
DNA: TGCGCCAGCAGTCCCGGGACAGGGCTATCTGGGGCCAACGTCCTGACTTTC

J: TRBJ2-7
D: -
size: few
V: TRBV7-2
CDR3: CASSLDPWQATSYEQYF
DNA: TGTGCCAGCAGCTTAGATCCCTGGCAGGCCACCTCCTACGAGCAGTACTTC

J: TRBJ2-5
D: -
size: -
V: TRBV10-2
CDR3: CASSALGEAETQYF
DNA: TGCGCCAGCAGCGCACTCGGGGAGGCCGAGACCCAGTACTTC

J: TRBJ1-3
D: -
size: -
V: TRBV2
CDR3: CASSTTGNTIYF
DNA: TGTGCCAGCAGTACAACAGGGAACACCATATATTTT

J: TRBJ2-2
D: -
size: -
V: TRBV19
CDR3: CASSIGRDYTGELFF
DNA: TGTGCCAGTAGTATTGGACGGGATTACACCGGGGAGCTGTTTTTT

J: TRBJ1-2
D: TRBD1
size: -
V: TRBV19
CDR3: CASRTGGTYGYTF
DNA: TGTGCCAGTAGGACAGGGGGAACCTATGGCTACACCTTC

J: TRBJ1-2
D: -
size: once
V: TRBV6-5
CDR3: CASRPRRDTYYGYTF
DNA: TGTGCCAGCAGACCCCGCCGGGACACTTACTATGGCTACACCTTC

J: TRBJ1-1
D: -
size: -
V: TRBV14
CDR3: CASSQDRRGGYNTEAFF
DNA: TGTGCCAGCAGCCAAGACCGGCGGGGGGGCTACAACACTGAAGCTTTCTTT

J: TRBJ2-7
D: TRBD1
size: -
V: TRBV4-1
CDR3: CASSHQTGYFDEQYF
DNA: TGCGCCAGCAGCCACCAGACAGGGTATTTCGACGAGCAGTACTTC

J: TRBJ1-6
D: -
size: -
V: TRBV3-1/TRBV3-2
CDR3: CASSQGGPTNSPLHF
DNA: TGTGCCAGCAGCCAAGGGGGCCCCACTAATTCACCCCTCCACTTT

J: TRBJ2-5
D: -
size: once
V: TRBV27
CDR3: CASSLGGEETQYF
DNA: TGTGCCAGCAGTTTAGGCGGAGAAGAGACCCAGTACTTC

J: TRBJ2-7
D: TRBD1
size: -
V: TRBV5-4
CDR3: CATTTGGSYEQYF
DNA: TGTGCCACCACGACAGGGGGCAGTTACGAGCAGTACTTC

J: TRBJ2-7
D: -
size: -
V: TRBV12-5
CDR3: CARDRDKTYEQYF
DNA: TGTGCTAGAGACCGGGACAAGACCTACGAGCAGTACTTC

J: TRBJ1-3
D: TRBD1
size: few
V: TRBV23-1
CDR3: CASSHQGAINTIYF
DNA: TGCGCCAGCAGTCACCAGGGGGCGATAAACACCATATATTTT

J: TRBJ1-1
D: -
size: -
V: TRBV3-1/TRBV3-2
CDR3: CASSQGRGTEAFF
DNA: TGTGCCAGCAGCCAGGGCCGGGGCACTGAAGCTTTCTTT

J: TRBJ2-7
D: TRBD2
size: -
V: TRBV6-5
CDR3: CASSPGFSGGNEQYF
DNA: TGTGCCAGCAGTCCCGGCTTTAGCGGGGGGAACGAGCAGTACTTC

J: TRBJ2-7
D: -
size: -
V: TRBV3-1/TRBV3-2
CDR3: CASSQVSGGEQYF
DNA: TGTGCCAGCAGCCAAGTCAGCGGAGGAGAGCAGTACTTC

J: TRBJ1-5
D: -
size: many
V: TRBV12-5
CDR3: CASGLAPLPLSPQRGNQPQHF
DNA: TGTGCTAGTGGTTTGGCCCCACTCCCCCTGTCCCCTCAGCGGGGTAATCAGCCCCAGCATTTT

J: TRBJ1-1
D: -
size: few
V: TRBV7-2
CDR3: CASSFGVATEAFF
DNA: TGTGCCAGCAGCTTTGGAGTTGCCACTGAAGCTTTCTTT

J: TRBJ2-7
D: TRBD1
size: -
V: TRBV4-1
CDR3: CASGRGQGDYEQYF
DNA: TGCGCCAGCGGACGCGGTCAGGGGGACTACGAGCAGTACTTC

J: TRBJ2-7
D: -
size: -
V: TRBV19
CDR3: CASSIGVGDEQYF
DNA: TGTGCCAGTAGTATAGGGGTCGGAGACGAGCAGTACTTC

J: TRBJ2-2
D: -
size: few
V: TRBV4-1
CDR3: CASSQDYTGELFF
DNA: TGCGCCAGCAGCCAAGATTATACCGGGGAGCTGTTTTTT

J: TRBJ2-5
D: TRBD2
size: -
V: TRBV13
CDR3: CASSSRLAGEGETQYF
DNA: TGTGCCAGCAGCTCGAGACTAGCGGGAGAAGGGGAGACCCAGTACTTC

J: TRBJ1-4
D: -
size: -
V: TRBV4-1
CDR3: CASSPPFRQGGEKLFF
DNA: TGCGCCAGCAGCCCCCCCTTCCGGCAGGGCGGCGAAAAACTGTTTTTT

J: TRBJ2-7
D: -
size: -
V: TRBV6-5
CDR3: CASSRGHYEQYF
DNA: TGTGCCAGCAGTCGCGGTCATTACGAGCAGTACTTC